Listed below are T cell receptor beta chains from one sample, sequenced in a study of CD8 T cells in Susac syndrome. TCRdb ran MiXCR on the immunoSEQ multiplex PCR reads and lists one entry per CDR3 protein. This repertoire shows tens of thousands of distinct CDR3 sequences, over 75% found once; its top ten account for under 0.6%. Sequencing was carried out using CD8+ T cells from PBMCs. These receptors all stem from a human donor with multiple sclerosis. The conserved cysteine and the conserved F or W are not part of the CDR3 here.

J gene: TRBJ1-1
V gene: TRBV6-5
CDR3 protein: ASSYRGTDTEAF

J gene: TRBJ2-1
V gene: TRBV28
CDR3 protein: ASSPLAGSSYNEQF

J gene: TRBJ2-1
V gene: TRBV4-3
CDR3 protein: ASSQLSGNEQF

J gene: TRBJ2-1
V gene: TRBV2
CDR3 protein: ASSEFAPGSSYNEQF

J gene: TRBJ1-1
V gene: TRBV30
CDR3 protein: AWSNSGIQMNTEAF

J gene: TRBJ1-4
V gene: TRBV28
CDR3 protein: ASSRIREDEKLF

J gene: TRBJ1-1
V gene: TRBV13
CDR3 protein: ASRDAVNTEAF

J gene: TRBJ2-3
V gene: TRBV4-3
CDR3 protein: ASSREIAGSTDTQY

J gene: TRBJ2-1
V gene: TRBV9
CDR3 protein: ASSVGGGEQF

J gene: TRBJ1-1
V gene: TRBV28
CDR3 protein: ASSYPGESNTEAF

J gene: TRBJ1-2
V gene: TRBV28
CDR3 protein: ASSFEILSGLGGYT

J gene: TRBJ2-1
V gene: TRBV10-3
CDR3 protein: AISDLSGRQPSGVYEQF

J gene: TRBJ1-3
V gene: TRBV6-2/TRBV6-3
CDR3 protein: ASSSPGSTGNTIY

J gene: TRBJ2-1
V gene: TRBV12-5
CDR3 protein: ASGLAAPSGGDEQF

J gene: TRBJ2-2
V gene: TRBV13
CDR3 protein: ASSLRASGKVGELF

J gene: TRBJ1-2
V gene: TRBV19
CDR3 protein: ASSSDRERAGYT

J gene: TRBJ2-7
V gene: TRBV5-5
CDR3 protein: ASSLEWVVSYEQY

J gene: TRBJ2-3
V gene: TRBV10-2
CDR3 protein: ASSAASGRADTQY

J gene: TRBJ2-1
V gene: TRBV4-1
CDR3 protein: ASSQDSYNEQF

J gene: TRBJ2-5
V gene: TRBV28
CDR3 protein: ASSILRETQY

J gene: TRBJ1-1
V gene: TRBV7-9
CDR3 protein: ASSSTLSQGRTEAF

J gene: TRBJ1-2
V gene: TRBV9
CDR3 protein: ASSASGTGFDGYT

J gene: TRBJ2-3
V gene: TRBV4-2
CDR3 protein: ASSQVDLNTDTQY

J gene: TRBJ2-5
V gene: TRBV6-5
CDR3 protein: ASSNWPQETQY

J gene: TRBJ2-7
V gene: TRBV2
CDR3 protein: ATGGTAWPYEQY

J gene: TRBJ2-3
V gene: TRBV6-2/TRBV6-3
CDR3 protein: ASSYTGTSGTNGDTQY

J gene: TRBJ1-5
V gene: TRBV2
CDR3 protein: ASSEAVPFSDQPQH

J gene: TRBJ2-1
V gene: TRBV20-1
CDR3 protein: SARDNPVQRLNEQF

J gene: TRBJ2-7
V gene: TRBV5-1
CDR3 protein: ASSLEDFSYEQY

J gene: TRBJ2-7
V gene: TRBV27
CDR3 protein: ASRLDSSYEQY

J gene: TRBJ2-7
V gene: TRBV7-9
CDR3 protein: ASSWYPGDEQY

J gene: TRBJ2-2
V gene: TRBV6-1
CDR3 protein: ASSARVGELF

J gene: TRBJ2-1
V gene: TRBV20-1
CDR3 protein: SAAVNEQF

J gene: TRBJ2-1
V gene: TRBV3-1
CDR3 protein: ASSQDTGTYNEQF

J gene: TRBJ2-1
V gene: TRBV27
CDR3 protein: ASSLSVSSVEDDEQF

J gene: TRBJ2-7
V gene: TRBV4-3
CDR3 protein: ASSQDYPGIYEQY

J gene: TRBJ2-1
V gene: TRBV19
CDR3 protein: ASSYSAYNEQF

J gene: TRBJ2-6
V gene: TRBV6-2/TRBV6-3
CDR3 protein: AATAPSGANVLT

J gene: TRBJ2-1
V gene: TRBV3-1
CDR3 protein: ASSQDMTDNEQF

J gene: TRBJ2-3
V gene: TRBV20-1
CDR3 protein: SASRSISTDTQY

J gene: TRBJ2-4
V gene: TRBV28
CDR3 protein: ASSLVENIQY

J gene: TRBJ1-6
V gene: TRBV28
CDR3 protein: ASRGTTGGSSPLH

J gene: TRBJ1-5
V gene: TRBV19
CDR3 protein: ASSIVHNQPQH

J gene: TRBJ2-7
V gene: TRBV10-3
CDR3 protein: AISNTGYYEQY

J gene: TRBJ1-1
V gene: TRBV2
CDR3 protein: ASSRQGARTEVF

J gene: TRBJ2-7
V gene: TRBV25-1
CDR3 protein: ASRGLSDEQY

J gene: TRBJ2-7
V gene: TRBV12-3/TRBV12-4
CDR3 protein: ASSLRAGNYEQY

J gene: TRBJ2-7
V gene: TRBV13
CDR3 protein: ASSHPTSSSYEQY

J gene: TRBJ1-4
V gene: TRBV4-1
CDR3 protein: ASSQDPGTNEKLF

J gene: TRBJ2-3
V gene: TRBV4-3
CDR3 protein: ASSHIQGRRDTQY

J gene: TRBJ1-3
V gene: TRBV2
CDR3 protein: AIAQGNTIY

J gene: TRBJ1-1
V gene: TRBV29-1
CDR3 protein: SVEHDRLTEAF

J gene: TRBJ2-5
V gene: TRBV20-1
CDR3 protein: SAFDSPLRSGRMETQY

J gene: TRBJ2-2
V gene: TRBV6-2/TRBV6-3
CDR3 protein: ASRGVTSGTTGELF

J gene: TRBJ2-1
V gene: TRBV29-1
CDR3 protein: SVASGDNEQF